The clone carrying this T cell receptor beta chain was recorded once. Its cognate antigen is unknown. Among ophthalmopathy patients, the Clinical Activity Score reached at least 3, the NOSPECS grade reached at least 4, and duration remained under 3 months. The sample originates from a study of T cells in Graves' hyperthyroidism and ophthalmopathy. As for the study in general: Prior to any treatment, at the point of initial diagnosis, peripheral blood was collected. Findings of the study overall: Before onset, by a median of approximately 6.8 months, the model predicted ophthalmopathy. Most thyroid clonotypes expanded above 0.001 appeared in blood too.

Amplification of TCR beta CDR3 regions used RNA as the template. First-round RT-PCR of the TCR CDR3 relied on the HTBI primer set. TCRdb reprocessed the multiplex PCR reads with MiXCR, giving one entry per CDR3 protein. The sample contains some 580,000 distinct CDR3 sequences, about 16% of which appear only once. The clonotype was recovered from a woman aged 40 to 50 with Graves' ophthalmopathy. Input material: blood.

The CDR3 DNA is TGTGCCAGTAGTATAGCGAGGGCAACCCTGGGGTACAATGAGCAGTTCTTC. Protein sequence: CASSIARATLGYNEQFF. The chain uses TRBV19 and TRBJ2-1, with a possible D match to TRBD2 (5 bases). V lost 1 base, J lost 4 bases, and 17 bases lay in between. This CDR3 comprises 17 residues. Germline CDR1 is LNHDA and CDR2 is SQIVND (reference sequence).